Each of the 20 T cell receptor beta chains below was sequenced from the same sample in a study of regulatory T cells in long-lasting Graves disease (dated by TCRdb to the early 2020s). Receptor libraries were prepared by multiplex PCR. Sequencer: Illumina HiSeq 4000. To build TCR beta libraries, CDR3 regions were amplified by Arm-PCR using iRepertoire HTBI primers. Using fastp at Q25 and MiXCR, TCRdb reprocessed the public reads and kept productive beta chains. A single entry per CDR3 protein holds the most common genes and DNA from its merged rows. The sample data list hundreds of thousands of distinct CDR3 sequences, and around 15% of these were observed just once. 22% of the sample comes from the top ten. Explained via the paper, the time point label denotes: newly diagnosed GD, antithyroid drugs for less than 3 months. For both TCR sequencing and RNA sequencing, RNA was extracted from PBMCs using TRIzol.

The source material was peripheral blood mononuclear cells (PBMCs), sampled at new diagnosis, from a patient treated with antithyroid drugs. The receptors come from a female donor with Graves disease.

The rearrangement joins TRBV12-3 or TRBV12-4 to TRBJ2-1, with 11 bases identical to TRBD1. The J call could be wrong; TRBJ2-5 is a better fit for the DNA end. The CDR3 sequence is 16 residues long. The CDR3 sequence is CASRRGGQGGRETQYF. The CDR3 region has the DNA TGTGCCAGCAGGCGTGGGGGACAGGGGGGAAGGGAGACCCAGTACTTC.

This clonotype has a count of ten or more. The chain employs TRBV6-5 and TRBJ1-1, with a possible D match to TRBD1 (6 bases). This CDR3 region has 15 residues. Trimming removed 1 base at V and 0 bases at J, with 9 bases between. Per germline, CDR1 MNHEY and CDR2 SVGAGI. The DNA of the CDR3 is TGTGCCAGCAGTTACTTTCGGACAGTGAACACTGAAGCTTTCTTT. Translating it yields CASSYFRTVNTEAFF.

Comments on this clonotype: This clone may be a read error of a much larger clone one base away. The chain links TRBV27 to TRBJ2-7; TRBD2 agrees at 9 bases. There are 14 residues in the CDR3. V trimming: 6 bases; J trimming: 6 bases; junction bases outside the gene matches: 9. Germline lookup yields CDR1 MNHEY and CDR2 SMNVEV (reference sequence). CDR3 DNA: TGTGCCAGCAGCAGCGGACTAGCGTGGCGCGAGCAGTACTTC. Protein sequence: CASSSGLAWREQYF.

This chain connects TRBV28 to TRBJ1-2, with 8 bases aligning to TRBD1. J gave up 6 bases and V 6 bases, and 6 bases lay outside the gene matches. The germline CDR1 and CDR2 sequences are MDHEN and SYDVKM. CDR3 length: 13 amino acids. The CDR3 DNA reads TGTGCCAGCAGGTCGACAGGGGAAAATGGCTACACCTTC. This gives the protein CASRSTGENGYTF.

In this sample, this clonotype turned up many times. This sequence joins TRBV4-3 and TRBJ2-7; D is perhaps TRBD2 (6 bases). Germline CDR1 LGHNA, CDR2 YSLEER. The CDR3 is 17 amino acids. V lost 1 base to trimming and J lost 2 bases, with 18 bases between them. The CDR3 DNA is TGCGCCAGCAGCCAAGGGGCAGGAAGCGGGCTCACCTACGAGCAGTACTTC. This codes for CASSQGAGSGLTYEQYF.

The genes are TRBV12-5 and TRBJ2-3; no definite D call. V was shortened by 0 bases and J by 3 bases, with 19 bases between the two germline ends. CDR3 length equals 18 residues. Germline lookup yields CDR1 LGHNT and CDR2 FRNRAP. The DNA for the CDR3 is TGTGCTAGTGGTTTGGTATCTTTTTCCTCTGCAGTTACAGATACGCAGTATTTT. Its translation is CASGLVSFSSAVTDTQYF.

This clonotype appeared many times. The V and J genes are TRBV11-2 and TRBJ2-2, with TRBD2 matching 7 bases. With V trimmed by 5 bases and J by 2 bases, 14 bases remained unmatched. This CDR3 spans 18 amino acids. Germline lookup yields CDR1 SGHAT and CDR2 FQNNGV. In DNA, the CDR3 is TGTGCCAGCAGCCCGACCCAGGCGGGAGTGTCAAACACCGGGGAGCTGTTTTTT. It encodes CASSPTQAGVSNTGELFF.

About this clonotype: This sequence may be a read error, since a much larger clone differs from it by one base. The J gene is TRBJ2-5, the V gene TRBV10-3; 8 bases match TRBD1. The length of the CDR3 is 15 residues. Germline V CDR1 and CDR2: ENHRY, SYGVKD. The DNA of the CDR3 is TGTGCCACCAGTGAGATGGACAGGGCCCAAGAGACCCAGTACTTC. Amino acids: CATSEMDRAQETQYF.

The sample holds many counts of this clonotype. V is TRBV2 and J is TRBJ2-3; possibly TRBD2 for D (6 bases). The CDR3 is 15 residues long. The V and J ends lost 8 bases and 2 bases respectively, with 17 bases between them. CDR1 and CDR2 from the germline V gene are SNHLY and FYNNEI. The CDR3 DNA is TGTGCCAGCGAAGGACTACCCGAAGACACAGATACGCAGTATTTT. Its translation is CASEGLPEDTDTQYF.

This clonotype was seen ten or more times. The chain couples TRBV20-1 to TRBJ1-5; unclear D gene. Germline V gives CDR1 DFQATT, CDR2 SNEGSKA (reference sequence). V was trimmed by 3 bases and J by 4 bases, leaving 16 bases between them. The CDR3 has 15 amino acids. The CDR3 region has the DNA TGCAGTGCTAGTGAGGGAATTGGAAGGAATCAGCCCCAGCATTTT. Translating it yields CSASEGIGRNQPQHF.

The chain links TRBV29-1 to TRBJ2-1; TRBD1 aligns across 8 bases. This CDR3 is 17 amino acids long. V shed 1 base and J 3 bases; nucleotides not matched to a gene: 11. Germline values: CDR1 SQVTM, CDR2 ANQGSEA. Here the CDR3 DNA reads TGCAGCGTTGAAGGTCCTGGAGGGACAGGATACTACAATGAGCAGTTCTTC. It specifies CSVEGPGGTGYYNEQFF.

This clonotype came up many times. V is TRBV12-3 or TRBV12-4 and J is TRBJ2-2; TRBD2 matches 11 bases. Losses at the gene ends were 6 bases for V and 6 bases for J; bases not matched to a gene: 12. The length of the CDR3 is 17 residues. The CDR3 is CASSAHSGRASSGELFF. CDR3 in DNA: TGTGCCAGCAGCGCACATAGCGGGAGGGCCTCGTCCGGGGAGCTGTTTTTT.

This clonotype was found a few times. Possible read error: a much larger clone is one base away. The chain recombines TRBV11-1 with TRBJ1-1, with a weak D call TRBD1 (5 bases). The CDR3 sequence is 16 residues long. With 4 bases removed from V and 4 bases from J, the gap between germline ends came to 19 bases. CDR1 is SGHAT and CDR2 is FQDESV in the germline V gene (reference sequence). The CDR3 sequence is CASSSLQVPGSTEAFF. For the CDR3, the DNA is TGTGCCAGCAGCTCATTACAGGTTCCCGGTAGCACTGAAGCTTTCTTT. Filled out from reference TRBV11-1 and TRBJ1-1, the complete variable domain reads EAEVAQSPRYKITEKSQAVAFWCDPISGHATLYWYRQILGQGPELLVQFQDESVVDDSQLPKDRFSAERLKGVDSTLKIQPAELGDSAMYLCASSSLQVPGSTEAFFGQGTRLTVV.

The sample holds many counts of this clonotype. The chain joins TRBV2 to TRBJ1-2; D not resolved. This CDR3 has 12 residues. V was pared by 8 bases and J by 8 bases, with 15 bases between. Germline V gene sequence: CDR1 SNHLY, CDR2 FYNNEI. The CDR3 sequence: CASVPCGQGYTF. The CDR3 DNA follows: TGTGCCAGCGTCCCGTGTGGGCAAGGCTACACCTTC.

CDR3 nucleotide sequence: TGTGCCAGCAGTTTTGCGGGACTAGCGGGAGCGGGCACAGATACGCAGTATTTT. It codes for CASSFAGLAGAGTDTQYF. The rearrangement links TRBV27 to TRBJ2-3; 14 nucleotides agree with TRBD2. CDR3 length: 18 residues. Germline loops: CDR1 MNHEY, CDR2 SMNVEV (reference sequence). V lost 3 bases, J lost 1 base, and 6 bases stayed unmatched.

CDR3 region: CASTDRGGGEKLFF. The DNA of the CDR3 is TGTGCCAGCACCGACAGGGGGGGAGGTGAAAAACTGTTTTTT. V and J are TRBV12-3 or TRBV12-4 and TRBJ1-4; TRBD1 agrees at 9 bases. This CDR3 region has 14 residues. V gave up 7 bases and J gave up 7 bases; unmatched junction bases: 7.

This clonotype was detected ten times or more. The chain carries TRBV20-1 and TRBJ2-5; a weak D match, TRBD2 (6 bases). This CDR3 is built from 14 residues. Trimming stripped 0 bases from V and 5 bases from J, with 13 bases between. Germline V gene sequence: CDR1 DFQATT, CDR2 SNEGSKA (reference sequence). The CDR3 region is CSARDLRAGETQYF. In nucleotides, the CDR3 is TGCAGTGCTAGAGACTTGCGGGCGGGGGAGACCCAGTACTTC.

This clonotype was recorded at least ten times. This CDR3 is CASSLTPTYEQYF. CDR3 coding DNA: TGTGCCAGCAGTTTAACACCAACTTACGAGCAGTACTTC. V is TRBV12-3 or TRBV12-4 and J is TRBJ2-7; D gene ambiguous. The V end was cut by 2 bases, the J end by 4 bases, with 9 bases between. This CDR3 contains 13 residues.

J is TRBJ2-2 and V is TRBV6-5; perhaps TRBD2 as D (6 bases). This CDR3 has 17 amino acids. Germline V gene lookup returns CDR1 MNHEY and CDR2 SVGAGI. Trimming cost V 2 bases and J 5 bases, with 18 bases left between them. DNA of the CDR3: TGTGCCAGCAGTTACGAGCCTAGCGCTGGTGGGACCGGGGAGCTGTTTTTT. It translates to CASSYEPSAGGTGELFF.

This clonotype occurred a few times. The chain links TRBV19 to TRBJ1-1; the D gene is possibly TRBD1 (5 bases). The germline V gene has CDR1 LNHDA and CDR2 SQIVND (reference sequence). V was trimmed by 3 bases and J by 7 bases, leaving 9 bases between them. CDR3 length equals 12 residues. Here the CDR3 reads CASSIPGGEAFF. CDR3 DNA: TGTGCCAGTAGTATCCCTGGGGGTGAAGCTTTCTTT.